A single sample gave rise to the 10 T cell receptor beta chains below, sequenced in a study of response to subunit inactivated influenza vaccine. TCRdb re-called the RT-PCR reads with MiXCR, one entry per CDR3 protein. Found here are about 580,000 distinct CDR3 sequences, 14% of them singletons; the top ten hold roughly 10%. The material sequenced was PBMCs from blood, taken about 12 days after vaccination. The receptors derive from a man aged 50 or older who received an inactivated influenza vaccine.

At least ten counts were recorded for this clonotype. The chain couples TRBV12-3 or TRBV12-4 to TRBJ2-2, with 8 nucleotides matching TRBD2. This CDR3 has 16 residues. Trimming took 6 bases from V and 6 from J; bases not matched to a gene: 12. As DNA, the CDR3 is TGTGCCAGCAGCCCAAGGGAGCGGGAGCCTCCCGGGGAGCTGTTTTTT. Translated, it gives CASSPREREPPGELFF.

This clonotype occurred a few times. The genes are TRBV20-1 and TRBJ1-1, with D possibly being TRBD1 (6 bases). The CDR3 runs 15 residues. Germline V CDR1 and CDR2: DFQATT, SNEGSKA (reference sequence). The V and J ends lost 0 bases and 4 bases respectively, with 15 bases between them. The CDR3 loop reads CSARDPTGRSTEAFF. CDR3 nucleotide sequence: TGCAGTGCTAGAGATCCCACAGGGCGGAGCACTGAAGCTTTCTTT.

This clonotype has only one observation. The chain has TRBV3-1 and TRBJ2-7; D remains ambiguous. The CDR3 totals 15 residues. Germline V gives CDR1 LGHDT, CDR2 YNNKEL (reference sequence). V lost 5 bases, J lost 1 base, and 15 bases lay in between. CDR3 nucleotides: TGTGCCAGCAGCGCAGAAGGTGTCGGTTCCTACGAGCAGTACTTC. As protein: CASSAEGVGSYEQYF.

This clonotype showed up just a few times. V gene TRBV29-1 combines with J gene TRBJ1-1; maybe TRBD1 (6 bases). This CDR3 region has 14 residues. V lost 6 bases, J lost 0 bases, and 14 bases lay in between. Germline V gives CDR1 SQVTM, CDR2 ANQGSEA. CDR3 in amino acids: CSVAPQGLNTEAFF. The CDR3 DNA follows: TGCAGCGTCGCACCACAGGGTTTGAACACTGAAGCTTTCTTT.

The rearrangement links TRBV20-1 to TRBJ2-4; D is ambiguous. The V and J ends lost 5 bases and 1 base respectively, with 15 bases between them. Germline V gene sequence: CDR1 DFQATT, CDR2 SNEGSKA (reference sequence). This CDR3 is built from 15 residues. CDR3 sequence reads: CSAPPASGAKNIQYF. Written as DNA, the CDR3 is TGCAGTGCTCCACCCGCATCCGGGGCCAAAAACATTCAGTACTTC.

This clonotype was counted between two and nine times. The chain has TRBV6-1 and TRBJ2-6, with 11 bases that match TRBD1. Trimming at V came to 4 bases and at J to 2 bases, leaving 1 base not matched to a gene. The CDR3 is 16 residues long. The V gene's germline CDR1 is MNHNS and CDR2 SASEGT. This chain's CDR3 is CASSGGQGAGANVLTF. The CDR3 DNA reads as TGTGCCAGCAGTGGGGGACAGGGGGCTGGGGCCAACGTCCTGACTTTC.

This clonotype has a handful of counts. The chain couples TRBV7-2 to TRBJ2-5; 10 bases fit TRBD1. In germline, CDR1 is SGHTA, CDR2 FQGNSA. This CDR3 has 14 residues. V gave up 5 bases and J gave up 5 bases; unmatched junction bases: 5. The DNA of the CDR3 is TGTGCCAGCAGCGAAGGGACAGGGGAGGAGACCCAGTACTTC. Protein: CASSEGTGEETQYF.

This clonotype was found a few times. The limits of the CDR3 on the DNA are not certain, so only TCRdb's listed CDR3 is given. The genes are TRBV7-2 and TRBJ1-4. Germline V gene data show CDR1 as SGHTA and CDR2 as FQGNSA. The CDR3 contains 11 residues when both ends are counted. CDR3: CGLQLMKNCFF.

There are many counts of this clonotype. The chain joins TRBV4-2 to TRBJ1-6; D unresolved. CDR1 LGHNA and CDR2 YNFKEQ come from the germline V gene. V was pared by 0 bases and J by 9 bases, with 12 bases between. The CDR3 length is 15 residues. The CDR3 bases are TGTGCCAGCAGCCAAGATCCCAGTCTTGGTTCACCCCTCCACTTT. It specifies CASSQDPSLGSPLHF.

This clonotype was recorded a few times. The rearrangement joins TRBV4-3 to TRBJ2-7, with TRBD1 matching 8 bases. Trimming at V came to 0 bases and at J to 1 base, leaving 8 bases not matched to a gene. This CDR3 contains 17 residues. CDR1 is LGHNA and CDR2 is YSLEER in the germline V gene. As DNA, the CDR3 is TGCGCCAGCAGCCAAGAACTGGACAGGGTTCGGTCCTACGAGCAGTACTTC. This gives the protein CASSQELDRVRSYEQYF.